The 24 T cell receptor beta chains below were found in one sample sequenced in a study of regulatory T cells in long-lasting Graves disease. Time point given: newly diagnosed GD, antithyroid drugs for less than 3 months. TCR sequences were obtained from RNA taken from PBMCs. For TCR beta, libraries came from iRepertoire HTBI primers and Arm-PCR of CDR3 regions. TCRdb redid the calling of the multiplex PCR reads with MiXCR, one entry per CDR3 protein. The sample yields roughly 350,000 distinct CDR3 sequences, 15% to 20% seen once. In addition, the sample was reused for a study of T cells in Graves' hyperthyroidism and ophthalmopathy.

The sample was peripheral blood mononuclear cells (PBMCs), taken at new diagnosis, from a patient treated with antithyroid drugs. The receptors derive from a woman between 18 and 30 years old with Graves disease.

This clonotype was detected ten times or more. The rearrangement joins TRBV12-3 or TRBV12-4 to TRBJ2-7; 7 positions match TRBD1. The CDR3 runs 15 residues. The V gene end was trimmed by 6 bases and the J gene end by 3 bases; junction bases not matched to a gene: 11. As DNA, the CDR3 is TGTGCCAGCAGAGCCTGGACGGGACAGCTCTACGAGCAGTACTTC. This sequence encodes CASRAWTGQLYEQYF.

The sample holds a few counts of this clonotype. The chain is built from TRBV20-1 and TRBJ1-5; the D gene is possibly TRBD1 (6 bases). The CDR3 has 14 amino acids. The germline V gene encodes CDR1 DFQATT and CDR2 SNEGSKA (reference sequence). V gave up 6 bases and J gave up 1 base, with 13 bases separating them. CDR3 bases: TGCAGTGCACAACCAACAGGGAGCAATCAGCCCCAGCATTTT. The encoded protein is CSAQPTGSNQPQHF.

This clonotype was recorded at least ten times. The V call is TRBV7-9, the J call TRBJ2-5; D might be TRBD2 (5 bases). The ends were cut back, 3 bases at V and 2 bases at J, with 13 bases in the middle. The CDR3 has 15 amino acids. Germline lookup yields CDR1 SEHNR and CDR2 FQNEAQ (reference sequence). The chain's CDR3 is CASSFPSSGQETQYF. In DNA form, the CDR3 reads TGTGCCAGCAGCTTTCCTTCGAGCGGACAAGAGACCCAGTACTTC.

This clonotype was seen a few times. The V and J genes are TRBV7-3 and TRBJ2-4, with TRBD2 matching over 16 bases. J lost 7 bases, V lost 5 bases, and 5 bases had no gene match. This CDR3 has 16 amino acids. Germline lookup yields CDR1 SGHTA and CDR2 FQGTGA. The DNA of the CDR3 is TGTGCCAGCAGCCCGGGACTAGCGGGAGGGGGGAACATTCAGTACTTC. It translates to CASSPGLAGGGNIQYF.

This clonotype was counted a single time. A much larger clone differs from this one at a single base, so this may be a read error. The chain carries TRBV5-1 and TRBJ2-7, with 11 nucleotides matching TRBD2. This CDR3 has 15 amino acids. Germline loops: CDR1 SGHRS, CDR2 YFSETQ. J lost 2 bases, V lost 7 bases, and 8 bases had no gene match. In DNA form, the CDR3 reads TGCGCCAGCCGAATTGGGACTAGCGGCACCTACGAGCAGTACTTC. Amino acids: CASRIGTSGTYEQYF. The full variable domain, with the rest looked up from reference TRBV5-1 and TRBJ2-7, is KAGVTQTPRYLIKTRGQQVTLSCSPISGHRSVSWYQQTPGQGLQFLFEYFSETQRNKGNFPGRFSGRQFSNSRSEMNVSTLELGDSALYLCASRIGTSGTYEQYFGPGTRLTVT.

This clonotype showed up many times. V and J are TRBV12-3 or TRBV12-4 and TRBJ2-1; D not resolved. Trimming took off 5 bases at V and 1 base at J, with 15 bases between the two ends. The CDR3 length is 16 residues. The CDR3 loop is CASSPGPPASYNEQFF. The CDR3 DNA reads as TGTGCCAGCAGTCCTGGACCGCCAGCTTCCTACAATGAGCAGTTCTTC.

This clonotype appeared a few times. J is TRBJ2-3 and V is TRBV18; D tentatively fits TRBD1 or TRBD2 (5 bases each). CDR1 is KGHSH, CDR2 LQKENI, per germline. The ends were cut back, 3 bases at V and 1 base at J, with 17 bases in the middle. This CDR3 spans 17 amino acids. The CDR3 protein is CASSPCPDGAGTDTQYF. CDR3 nucleotides: TGTGCCAGCTCACCGTGCCCGGACGGGGCGGGCACAGATACGCAGTATTTT.

This clonotype was counted between two and nine times. The rearrangement joins TRBV24-1 to TRBJ1-2, with TRBD1 matching over 8 bases. In germline, CDR1 is KGHDR, CDR2 SFDVKD. The CDR3 extends over 13 amino acids. V shed 5 bases and J 8 bases; nucleotides not matched to a gene: 6. The CDR3 loop reads CATSGDRGSGYTF. The CDR3, as DNA: TGTGCCACCAGTGGTGACAGGGGAAGCGGCTACACCTTC.

This clonotype was detected only once. The chain couples TRBV19 to TRBJ2-3; possibly TRBD2 for D (6 bases). Germline CDR1 reads LNHDA; CDR2 reads SQIVND (reference sequence). This CDR3 has 15 amino acids. V was shortened by 6 bases and J by 0 bases, with 13 bases between the two germline ends. The CDR3, as DNA: TGTGCCAGTAGCCCTAGCGTTACTAGCACAGATACGCAGTATTTT. Its translation: CASSPSVTSTDTQYF.

This clonotype appeared many times. This chain connects TRBV12-3 or TRBV12-4 to TRBJ1-1, with a tentative D call TRBD1 (6 bases). Trimming shortened V by 1 base and J by 5 bases, and 11 bases separated the two germline ends. The CDR3 totals 14 residues. For the CDR3, the DNA is TGTGCCAGCAGTTTAGGGGGGGCTGGGACTGAAGCTTTCTTT. Protein sequence: CASSLGGAGTEAFF.

This chain uses TRBV7-9 with TRBJ1-3; no reliable D call. The CDR3 has 18 amino acids. CDR1 is SEHNR, CDR2 FQNEAQ, per germline (reference sequence). V was cut by 5 bases and J by 5 bases, with 25 bases left in between. The CDR3, as DNA: TGTGCCAGCAGCCTTACTCGCGACGACCTAGTTTTCCGAAACACCATATATTTT. The encoded protein is CASSLTRDDLVFRNTIYF.

This clonotype came up many times. V and J are TRBV20-1 and TRBJ2-7, with 11 bases that match TRBD2. The V gene end was trimmed by 7 bases and the J gene end by 2 bases; junction bases not matched to a gene: 1. Germline assignment: CDR1 DFQATT and CDR2 SNEGSKA (reference sequence). The CDR3 is 12 amino acids. This CDR3 is CSGSGGAYEQYF. The CDR3 DNA follows: TGCAGTGGTAGCGGGGGGGCCTACGAGCAGTACTTC.

As regards this clonotype: This may stem from a read error, because a much larger clone lies one nucleotide away. This sequence joins TRBV7-8 and TRBJ2-3; 10 bases fit TRBD2. V was clipped by 10 bases and J by 5 bases; unmatched bases: 18. Germline values: CDR1 SGHVS, CDR2 FQNEAQ. The CDR3 is 17 amino acids. CDR3 amino acids: CANRTAAGGPIGDTQYF. The CDR3 region has the DNA TGTGCCAACAGGACGGCAGCGGGGGGGCCGATCGGAGATACGCAGTATTTT.

For this clonotype: A much larger clone is a single base away; this may be a read error. The genes are TRBV18 and TRBJ2-7; a weak D match, TRBD2 (5 bases). Between the trimmed V and J ends, which lost 0 bases and 7 bases, there was a span of 28 bases. Looked up from germline, CDR1 is KGHSH and CDR2 is LQKENI. This CDR3 is built from 19 residues. The CDR3 is CASSPPEATYNRGRGEQYF. CDR3 coding DNA: TGTGCCAGCTCACCACCGGAGGCTACGTATAATCGGGGTCGCGGGGAGCAGTACTTC.

The chain is built from TRBV3-1 and TRBJ2-1, with D possibly matching TRBD2 (6 bases). The end of the DNA fits TRBJ2-5 better, so the J call may be wrong. The CDR3 spans 15 residues. From germline, CDR1 is LGHDT and CDR2 YNNKEL (reference sequence). CDR3 protein: CASSQAGTLQETQYF. In nucleotides, the CDR3 is TGTGCCAGCAGCCAAGCCGGGACTCTCCAAGAGACCCAGTACTTC.

This clonotype was found many times. V gene TRBV6-2 or TRBV6-3 combines with J gene TRBJ1-1; D uncertain. The germline gives CDR1 MNHEY, CDR2 SVGEGT. Trimming pared 8 bases from V and 3 bases from J, leaving 16 bases between. This CDR3 contains 14 residues. The CDR3 DNA reads TGTGCCAGCTTTAGGCGCTCCGGGGACACTGAAGCTTTCTTT. It translates to CASFRRSGDTEAFF.

This clonotype was observed many times. The chain carries TRBV7-9 and TRBJ1-1; a possible D gene is TRBD1 (5 bases). CDR1 is SEHNR and CDR2 is FQNEAQ in the germline V gene (reference sequence). V lost 5 bases to trimming and J lost 1 base, with 11 bases between them. The CDR3 sequence is 14 residues long. This CDR3 reads CASSHGTGNTEAFF. CDR3 in DNA: TGTGCCAGCAGCCACGGGACGGGGAACACTGAAGCTTTCTTT.

This clonotype was seen repeatedly, ten times or more. The chain joins TRBV20-1 to TRBJ2-7, with TRBD2 matching 11 bases. This CDR3 spans 13 amino acids. The junction had 5 bases not matched to a gene; V was cut back by 5 bases and J by 5 bases. Per the germline V gene, CDR1 is DFQATT and CDR2 is SNEGSKA (reference sequence). In nucleotides, the CDR3 is TGCAGTGCTCGACTAGCGGGATCCCACGAGCAGTACTTC. Translated: CSARLAGSHEQYF.

The chain couples TRBV10-3 to TRBJ2-3, with D maybe TRBD2 (5 bases). V lost 8 bases and J lost 4, with 13 bases in between. CDR1 is ENHRY and CDR2 is SYGVKD in the germline V gene. The CDR3 is made up of 13 amino acids. The CDR3 sequence: CAIGRDQADTQYF. CDR3 coding DNA: TGTGCCATCGGACGGGATCAAGCAGATACGCAGTATTTT.

This clonotype was seen more than once but under ten times. The rearrangement links TRBV20-1 to TRBJ1-2; TRBD1 agrees at 9 bases. Per the germline V gene, CDR1 is DFQATT and CDR2 is SNEGSKA (reference sequence). With 1 base clipped from V and 8 bases from J, the junction kept 8 bases outside the gene matches. This CDR3 has 14 residues. CDR3 in DNA: TGCAGTGCTAGAGGGATTAACAGGGGGCACGGCTACACCTTC. It codes for CSARGINRGHGYTF.

This clonotype was picked up many times. The chain is built from TRBV5-1 and TRBJ2-7; a possible D gene is TRBD2 (5 bases). The germline V gene encodes CDR1 SGHRS and CDR2 YFSETQ. Trimming stripped 1 base from V and 6 bases from J, with 17 bases between. The length of the CDR3 is 15 residues. The CDR3 coding sequence is TGCGCCAGCAGCTTGTTAATAGTGGGAGCCGGCGAGCAGTACTTC. Its translation: CASSLLIVGAGEQYF.

This clonotype was detected many times. The chain is built from TRBV12-3 or TRBV12-4 and TRBJ1-1, with TRBD1 identical over 7 bases. The CDR3 consists of 15 residues. Losses at the gene ends were 4 bases for V and 1 base for J; bases not matched to a gene: 6. The CDR3 protein is CASSSEGTENTEAFF. For the CDR3, the DNA is TGTGCCAGCAGTTCGGAAGGGACAGAGAACACTGAAGCTTTCTTT.

On this clonotype itself: With a far larger clone one base away, a read error is the likely cause. The conserved closing phenylalanine or tryptophan is absent in this CDR3, likely reflecting a read error. The CDR3 DNA reads TGTGCCAGCAGCTCTCTAGCGGGGGGGGCCAGTGAGCAGTTCGTC. Amino acids: CASSSLAGGASEQFV. The V gene is TRBV7-9, the J gene TRBJ2-1; 12 bases line up with TRBD2. Losses at the gene ends were 4 bases for V and 9 bases for J; bases not matched to a gene: 7. The CDR3 is 15 residues long. Germline values: CDR1 SEHNR, CDR2 FQNEAQ (reference sequence).

V usage is TRBV19 and J usage is TRBJ1-2, with TRBD1 matching 9 bases. The germline gives CDR1 LNHDA, CDR2 SQIVND (reference sequence). The CDR3 spans 14 residues. The V gene end was trimmed by 5 bases and the J gene end by 8 bases; junction bases not matched to a gene: 9. This CDR3 reads CASSFRQGGRGYTF. The DNA for the CDR3 is TGTGCCAGTAGTTTCCGACAGGGGGGAAGGGGCTACACCTTC.